Reported below is one T cell receptor beta chain. The antigen is undetermined. These data belong to a study of T cell responses to AZD1222 COVID-19 vaccine. The study, taken as a whole, reports: Possibly, clonal diversity was underestimated; donors were largely white British and included more females. Repertoires were obtained only post-peak T cell response. Spike-specific TCR repertoires showed rising breadth and depth after two AZD1222 doses. Dominant at 160-218 and 743-854, vaccine-associated CD4 TCRs also spanned spike.

Trimming removed 8 bases from V and 2 bases from J, with 13 bases in between. Germline CDR1 MNHEY, CDR2 SMNVEV (reference sequence). The CDR3 length is 13 residues. TCRdb's copy holds only in-frame clones and misses some; the assay was immunoSEQ multiplex PCR. The sample includes about 40,000 clones, roughly 85% of them seen just once. The input for sequencing was peripheral blood, taken 28 days after the second dose of the MenACWY control vaccine. The genes are TRBV27 and TRBJ2-7; D is ambiguous. This sequence originates from an adult who received the MenACWY meningococcal vaccine as a control. The CDR3 loop is CASALGITYEQYF. In DNA, the CDR3 is TGTGCCAGCGCGTTGGGGATTACCTACGAGCAGTACTTC.